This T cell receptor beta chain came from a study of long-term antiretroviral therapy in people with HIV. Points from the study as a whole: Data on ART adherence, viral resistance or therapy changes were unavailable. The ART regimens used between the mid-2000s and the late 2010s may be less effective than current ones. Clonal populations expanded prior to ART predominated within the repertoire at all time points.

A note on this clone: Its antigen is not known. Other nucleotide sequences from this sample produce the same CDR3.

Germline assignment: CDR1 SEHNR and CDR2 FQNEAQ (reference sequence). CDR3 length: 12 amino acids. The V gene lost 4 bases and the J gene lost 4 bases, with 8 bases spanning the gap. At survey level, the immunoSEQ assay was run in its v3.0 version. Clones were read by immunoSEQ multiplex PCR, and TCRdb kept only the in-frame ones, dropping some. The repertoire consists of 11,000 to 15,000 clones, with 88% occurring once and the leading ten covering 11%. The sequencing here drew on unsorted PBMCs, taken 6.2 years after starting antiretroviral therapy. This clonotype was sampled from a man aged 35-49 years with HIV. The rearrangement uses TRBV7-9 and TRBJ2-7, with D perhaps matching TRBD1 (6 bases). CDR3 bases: TGTGCCAGCAGCTCGACAGGTTACGAGCAGTACTTC. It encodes CASSSTGYEQYF.